Following are 31 T cell receptor beta chains from one sample sequenced in a study of cytomegalovirus exposure and HLA in healthy donors. Primers for the PCR totalled 60 Vbeta and 13 Jbeta. Libraries were prepared by immunoSEQ multiplex PCR; TCRdb keeps only in-frame clonotypes and omits some of them. The repertoire table contains just over 150,000 clones. Sequencing was done on a sample of PBMCs. These receptors all come from a woman aged 55 to 70 in good health and CMV-seronegative.

The chain links TRBV6-1 to TRBJ2-7; D is perhaps TRBD1 (6 bases). The CDR3 covers 15 residues. Trimming shortened V by 2 bases and J by 3 bases, and 14 bases separated the two germline ends. Germline CDR1 reads MNHNS; CDR2 reads SASEGT. The CDR3 DNA sequence: TGTGCCAGCAGTGAATGGCCAGGACAGTTCTACGAGCAGTACTTC. This gives the protein CASSEWPGQFYEQYF.

With respect to this clone: Distinct nucleotide sequences in the sample also encode this CDR3. The genes are TRBV29-1 and TRBJ1-4; the D gene is possibly TRBD1 (6 bases). The ends were cut back, 4 bases at V and 5 bases at J, with 8 bases in the middle. CDR1 SQVTM and CDR2 ANQGSEA come from the germline V gene. This CDR3 region has 12 residues. The CDR3 coding sequence is TGCAGCGTTGGAGGGGGAAATGAAAAACTGTTTTTT. As protein: CSVGGGNEKLFF. Together with reference TRBV29-1 and TRBJ1-4, the CDR3 gives the full variable domain: SAVISQKPSRDICQRGTSLTIQCQVDSQVTMMFWYRQQPGQSLTLIATANQGSEATYESGFVIDKFPISRPNLTFSTLTVSNMSPEDSSIYLCSVGGGNEKLFFGSGTQLSVL.

DNA of the CDR3: TGTGCCAGCAGCTCCCAGACAGGAAATGAAAAACTGTTTTTT. This codes for CASSSQTGNEKLFF. The V gene is TRBV7-9, the J gene TRBJ1-4, with D possibly matching TRBD1 (6 bases). Germline lookup yields CDR1 SEHNR and CDR2 FQNEAQ (reference sequence). The CDR3 is made up of 14 amino acids. Between the trimmed V and J ends, which lost 4 bases and 5 bases, there was a span of 11 bases.

V gene TRBV5-8 combines with J gene TRBJ2-7, with a possible D match to TRBD2 (6 bases). V was trimmed by 2 bases and J by 2 bases, leaving 17 bases between them. This CDR3 comprises 16 residues. Germline V gene sequence: CDR1 SGHTS, CDR2 YDEGEE. The DNA of the CDR3 is TGTGCCAGCAGCTTTTGGTTAACCGGGGGAACCTACGAGCAGTACTTC. Its translation: CASSFWLTGGTYEQYF.

The genes are TRBV7-6 and TRBJ2-7, with TRBD2 identical over 14 bases. The CDR3 loop spans 15 amino acids. CDR1 is SGHVS and CDR2 is FNYEAQ in the germline V gene. The V segment lost 4 bases and the J segment 4 bases; nucleotides outside the gene matches: 3. Here the CDR3 reads CASSSGTSGSYEQYF. CDR3 DNA: TGTGCCAGCAGCTCCGGGACTAGCGGGAGTTACGAGCAGTACTTC.

The rearrangement joins TRBV19 to TRBJ1-2; 7 bases map to TRBD1. From germline, CDR1 is LNHDA and CDR2 SQIVND (reference sequence). This CDR3 is 14 amino acids long. V lost 5 bases to trimming and J lost 8 bases; unmatched junction nucleotides: 11. The CDR3, as DNA: TGTGCCAGTAGTGTCCGGGACAGAGCCTTGGGCTACACCTTC. It is translated as CASSVRDRALGYTF.

The chain combines TRBV6-5 with TRBJ2-7, with 11 bases fitting TRBD1. The germline CDR1 and CDR2 sequences are MNHEY and SVGAGI. J was trimmed by 5 bases and V by 6 bases; bases with no gene match: 9. CDR3 length: 15 amino acids. The CDR3 sequence is CASSYGWDRGDEQYF. The DNA for the CDR3 is TGTGCCAGCAGCTACGGCTGGGACAGGGGGGACGAGCAGTACTTC.

This chain uses TRBV19 with TRBJ2-1; TRBD2 aligns across 10 bases. Trimming at V came to 1 base and at J to 4 bases, leaving 7 bases not matched to a gene. This CDR3 has 17 residues. From germline, CDR1 is LNHDA and CDR2 SQIVND (reference sequence). The CDR3 DNA follows: TGTGCCAGTAGTATAGGCAAGGGACTAGCGCCTTACAATGAGCAGTTCTTC. This sequence encodes CASSIGKGLAPYNEQFF.

The V gene is TRBV11-2, the J gene TRBJ2-5; D may be TRBD2 (6 bases). CDR3 length equals 14 residues. V lost 5 bases, J lost 5 bases, and 15 bases lay in between. Germline CDR1 reads SGHAT; CDR2 reads FQNNGV. In DNA, the CDR3 is TGTGCCAGCAGCCGGGGGAGCGTCCAGGAGACCCAGTACTTC. Amino acid sequence: CASSRGSVQETQYF. The whole variable domain, remainder taken from reference TRBV11-2 and TRBJ2-5, is EAGVAQSPRYKIIEKRQSVAFWCNPISGHATLYWYQQILGQGPKLLIQFQNNGVVDDSQLPKDRFSAERLKGVDSTLKIQPAKLEDSAVYLCASSRGSVQETQYFGPGTRLLVL.

J is TRBJ2-1 and V is TRBV9; D is possibly TRBD1 (7 bases). The CDR3 has 15 residues. Trimming cost V 0 bases and J 6 bases, with 13 bases left between them. CDR1 and CDR2 (germline): SGDLS, YYNGEE. CDR3: CASSVGGQGGNEQFF. The DNA for the CDR3 is TGTGCCAGCAGCGTAGGTGGGCAGGGGGGCAATGAGCAGTTCTTC.

The genes are TRBV27 and TRBJ1-2; 7 bases are a match to TRBD1. Germline assignment: CDR1 MNHEY and CDR2 SMNVEV (reference sequence). The CDR3 runs 16 residues. With 1 base clipped from V and 7 bases from J, the junction kept 12 bases outside the gene matches. The CDR3, as DNA: TGTGCCAGCAGTTTATATCCGGGCAGGGGGTCTGGTGGCTACACCTTC. Protein sequence: CASSLYPGRGSGGYTF.

This chain joins TRBV12-5 and TRBJ1-1, with unresolved D. CDR3 length equals 14 residues. The germline V gene encodes CDR1 LGHNT and CDR2 FRNRAP. The ends were cut back, 1 base at V and 2 bases at J, with 8 bases in the middle. CDR3 nucleotide sequence: TGTGCTAGTGGTTTGGGGCAAGTAAACACTGAAGCTTTCTTT. Its protein product is CASGLGQVNTEAFF.

The V gene is TRBV7-8, the J gene TRBJ1-5; D not certain. CDR3 length: 14 residues. Germline-derived CDR1 and CDR2 are SGHVS and FQNEAQ. V was shortened by 1 base and J by 4 bases, with 8 bases between the two germline ends. The CDR3 coding sequence is TGTGCCAGCAGCTTAGTGTCGGGGAATCAGCCCCAGCATTTT. Amino acids: CASSLVSGNQPQHF.

This chain's CDR3 is CASSYNSGPQETQYF. In DNA form, the CDR3 reads TGTGCCAGCAGTTATAATAGCGGACCCCAAGAGACCCAGTACTTC. V is TRBV9 and J is TRBJ2-5, with D perhaps TRBD2 (6 bases). V was shortened by 5 bases and J by 1 base, with 15 bases between the two germline ends. There are 15 residues in the CDR3. Germline CDR1 and CDR2: SGDLS and YYNGEE.

The chain recombines TRBV5-1 with TRBJ1-1; 10 nucleotides line up with TRBD1. Germline CDR1 and CDR2: SGHRS and YFSETQ. The CDR3 is 15 residues long. The J segment lost 0 bases and the V segment lost 3 bases, leaving 2 bases of the junction unmatched. The CDR3 protein is CASSSTGGVNTEAFF. CDR3 coding DNA: TGCGCCAGCAGCTCGACAGGGGGCGTGAACACTGAAGCTTTCTTT.

J is TRBJ2-7 and V is TRBV5-1; 7 positions agree with TRBD1. The germline CDR1 and CDR2 sequences are SGHRS and YFSETQ. This CDR3 spans 14 amino acids. V dropped 0 bases and J dropped 11; count of bases not matched to a gene: 11. In nucleotides, the CDR3 is TGCGCCAGCAGCTTGGGGGACAGATCTCGCACCAAGTACTTC. This translates into CASSLGDRSRTKYF. The full variable domain, its missing parts supplied by reference TRBV5-1 and TRBJ2-7, is KAGVTQTPRYLIKTRGQQVTLSCSPISGHRSVSWYQQTPGQGLQFLFEYFSETQRNKGNFPGRFSGRQFSNSRSEMNVSTLELGDSALYLCASSLGDRSRTKYFGPGTRLTVT.

The V call is TRBV11-1, the J call TRBJ2-7, with D maybe TRBD1 (5 bases). This CDR3 spans 15 amino acids. Germline V CDR1 and CDR2: SGHAT, FQDESV (reference sequence). V gave up 0 bases and J gave up 2 bases, with 11 bases separating them. CDR3: CASSLALTGAYEQYF. The DNA of the CDR3 is TGTGCCAGCAGCTTAGCTCTAACAGGCGCCTACGAGCAGTACTTC.

The genes are TRBV2 and TRBJ2-1, with 10 nucleotides matching TRBD1. Germline trimming cut 6 bases from V and 9 bases from J; bases unmatched to any gene: 11. This CDR3 is built from 15 residues. The V gene's germline CDR1 is SNHLY and CDR2 FYNNEI. CDR3 loop: CASRGQGSSIGEQFF. CDR3 nucleotides: TGTGCCAGCAGGGGACAGGGGTCCAGTATAGGTGAGCAGTTCTTC. The full variable domain, rest sourced from reference TRBV2 and TRBJ2-1, is EPEVTQTPSHQVTQMGQEVILRCVPISNHLYFYWYRQILGQKVEFLVSFYNNEISEKSEIFDDQFSVERPDGSNFTLKIRSTKLEDSAMYFCASRGQGSSIGEQFFGPGTRLTVL.

The genes are TRBV6-5 and TRBJ2-1, with 13 bases lining up with TRBD2. Germline loops: CDR1 MNHEY, CDR2 SVGAGI. The length of the CDR3 is 13 residues. V shed 5 bases, J shed 13 bases, and the junction held 5 bases outside the gene matches. The CDR3 region has the DNA TGTGCCAGCAGTCGGACTAGCGGGAGTGAACAGTTCTTC. Amino acids: CASSRTSGSEQFF.

The chain joins TRBV5-6 to TRBJ2-3, with D perhaps matching TRBD1 (5 bases). Trimming pared 0 bases from V and 4 bases from J, leaving 15 bases between. Germline CDR1 is SGHDT and CDR2 is YYEEEE. The CDR3 has 16 amino acids. The chain's CDR3 is CASSLGQFGAPDTQYF. DNA of the CDR3: TGTGCCAGCAGCTTGGGCCAGTTTGGGGCACCAGATACGCAGTATTTT.

The gene calls are TRBV15 and TRBJ1-6; the D gene is possibly TRBD1 (6 bases). V was pared by 6 bases and J by 0 bases, with 18 bases between. The CDR3 is 18 residues long. Germline CDR1 and CDR2: LNHNV and YYDKDF (reference sequence). The DNA of the CDR3 is TGTGCCACCAGACGAGCAGGGGTTGGCGGCTCCTATAATTCACCCCTCCACTTT. Protein: CATRRAGVGGSYNSPLHF.

The V gene is TRBV18, the J gene TRBJ1-5; D not resolved. Looked up from germline, CDR1 is KGHSH and CDR2 is LQKENI. Trimming took 3 bases from V and 3 from J, leaving 6 bases between them. This CDR3 is 13 amino acids long. The CDR3 loop is CASSPASNQPQHF. Written as DNA, the CDR3 is TGTGCCAGCTCACCGGCCTCCAATCAGCCCCAGCATTTT.

DNA for the CDR3: TGCGCCAGCAGCTTGGACCCCTCTGACAGGTTTGGGTATGGCTACACCTTC. This codes for CASSLDPSDRFGYGYTF. The genes are TRBV5-1 and TRBJ1-2, with D tentatively TRBD1 (6 bases). V was trimmed by 0 bases and J by 5 bases, leaving 20 bases between them. This CDR3 has 17 residues. Germline CDR1 SGHRS, CDR2 YFSETQ.

The rearrangement links TRBV9 to TRBJ1-1; weak D call: TRBD1 (5 bases). Germline CDR1 reads SGDLS; CDR2 reads YYNGEE. Trimming left V 0 bases short and J 4 bases short, with 10 bases between. The CDR3 is 14 residues long. CDR3 sequence (DNA): TGTGCCAGCAGCGTAGATGGGGCTGGCACTGAAGCTTTCTTT. This translates into CASSVDGAGTEAFF.

The chain links TRBV4-1 to TRBJ1-2; D is unresolved. V was pared by 1 base and J by 8 bases, with 14 bases between. The CDR3 covers 14 residues. Looked up from germline, CDR1 is MGHRA and CDR2 is YSYEKL. The CDR3: CASSQAVRAWGYTF. The CDR3 DNA is TGCGCCAGCAGCCAAGCCGTGAGGGCTTGGGGCTACACCTTC.

The genes are TRBV19 and TRBJ1-5, with D possibly TRBD1 on 5 matching bases. The CDR3 contains 15 residues. Per germline, CDR1 LNHDA and CDR2 SQIVND (reference sequence). V gave up 6 bases and J gave up 4 bases, with 16 bases separating them. The CDR3 nucleotides read TGTGCCAGTAGCCGACGGGGGGACCTAAATCAGCCCCAGCATTTT. It translates to CASSRRGDLNQPQHF.

The genes are TRBV4-2 and TRBJ2-1; 9 bases line up with TRBD2. With 4 bases clipped from V and 0 bases from J, the junction kept 4 bases outside the gene matches. The CDR3 contains 16 residues. CDR1 and CDR2 from the germline V gene are LGHNA and YNFKEQ. CDR3 amino acids: CASSRSGRVSYNEQFF. CDR3 DNA: TGTGCCAGCAGCCGTAGCGGGAGAGTCTCCTACAATGAGCAGTTCTTC.

V usage is TRBV7-3 and J usage is TRBJ2-3; the D is unclear. Germline CDR1 and CDR2: SGHTA and FQGTGA. V was trimmed by 2 bases and J by 0 bases, leaving 6 bases between them. This CDR3 is built from 14 residues. DNA for the CDR3: TGTGCCAGCAGCTTACTCGGGAGCACAGATACGCAGTATTTT. Residues: CASSLLGSTDTQYF.

The CDR3 sequence: CASSLTQGTNYGYTF. CDR3 coding DNA: TGCGCCAGCAGCTTGACACAGGGGACTAACTATGGCTACACCTTC. The rearrangement uses TRBV5-1 and TRBJ1-2, with TRBD1 matching over 7 bases. V lost 1 base to trimming and J lost 0 bases; unmatched junction nucleotides: 3. Germline CDR1 is SGHRS and CDR2 is YFSETQ. CDR3 length: 15 amino acids.

The chain uses TRBV10-3 and TRBJ1-6; TRBD1 matches at 9 bases. CDR3 size: 15 residues. Germline V CDR1 and CDR2: ENHRY, SYGVKD. The V and J ends lost 2 bases and 10 bases, in that order; junction bases with no gene match: 6. CDR3 protein: CAISERRDRESPLHF. In DNA form, the CDR3 reads TGTGCCATCAGTGAGCGACGGGACAGGGAATCACCCCTCCACTTT.

The chain links TRBV18 to TRBJ1-1, with D possibly matching TRBD1 (5 bases). This CDR3 has 13 residues. CDR1 and CDR2 from the germline V gene are KGHSH and LQKENI. V was shortened by 2 bases and J by 4 bases, with 8 bases between the two germline ends. CDR3 bases: TGTGCCAGCTCACCAGGCCAGGGCACTGAAGCTTTCTTT. Encoded protein: CASSPGQGTEAFF.